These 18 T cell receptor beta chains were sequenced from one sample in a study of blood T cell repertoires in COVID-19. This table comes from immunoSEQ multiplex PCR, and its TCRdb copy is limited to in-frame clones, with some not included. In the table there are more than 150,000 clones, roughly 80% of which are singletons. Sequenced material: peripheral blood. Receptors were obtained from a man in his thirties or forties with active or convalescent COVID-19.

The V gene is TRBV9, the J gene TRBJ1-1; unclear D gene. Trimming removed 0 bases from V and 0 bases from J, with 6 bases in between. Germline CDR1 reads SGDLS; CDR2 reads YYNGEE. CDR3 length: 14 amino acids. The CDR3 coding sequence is TGTGCCAGCAGCGTAGCTACTGTGAACACTGAAGCTTTCTTT. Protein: CASSVATVNTEAFF.

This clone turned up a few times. The CDR3 DNA reads TGTGCCACCAGTGACCCGACAGGCACAGATACGCAGTATTTT. This codes for CATSDPTGTDTQYF. The gene calls are TRBV24-1 and TRBJ2-3, with D tentatively TRBD1 (5 bases). The CDR3 totals 14 residues. Germline-derived CDR1 and CDR2 are KGHDR and SFDVKD. Trimming took 4 bases from V and 1 from J, leaving 8 bases between them.

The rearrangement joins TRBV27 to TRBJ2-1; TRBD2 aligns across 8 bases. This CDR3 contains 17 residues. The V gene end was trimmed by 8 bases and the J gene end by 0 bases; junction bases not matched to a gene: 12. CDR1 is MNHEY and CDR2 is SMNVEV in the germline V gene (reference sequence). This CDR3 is CASRSGGAASSYNEQFF. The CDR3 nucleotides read TGTGCCAGCCGTTCGGGGGGGGCAGCCAGCTCCTACAATGAGCAGTTCTTC.

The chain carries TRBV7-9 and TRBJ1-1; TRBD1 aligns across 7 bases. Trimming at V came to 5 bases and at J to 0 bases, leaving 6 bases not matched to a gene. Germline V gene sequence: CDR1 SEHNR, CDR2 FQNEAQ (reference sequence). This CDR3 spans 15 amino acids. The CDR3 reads CASSRGQSMNTEAFF. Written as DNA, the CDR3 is TGTGCCAGCAGCAGGGGACAGTCCATGAACACTGAAGCTTTCTTT.

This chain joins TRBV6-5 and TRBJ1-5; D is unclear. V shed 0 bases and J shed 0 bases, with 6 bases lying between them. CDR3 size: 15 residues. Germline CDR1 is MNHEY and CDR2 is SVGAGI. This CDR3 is CASSYSSVSNQPQHF. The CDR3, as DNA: TGTGCCAGCAGTTACTCGTCCGTTAGCAATCAGCCCCAGCATTTT.

The CDR3 loop reads CATSDGGYGANVLTF. CDR3 bases: TGTGCCACCAGTGATGGCGGATACGGGGCCAACGTCCTGACTTTC. The genes are TRBV24-1 and TRBJ2-6; no clear D. V dropped 3 bases and J dropped 4 bases, with 9 bases sitting between them. CDR1 is KGHDR, CDR2 SFDVKD, per germline. The CDR3 consists of 15 residues.

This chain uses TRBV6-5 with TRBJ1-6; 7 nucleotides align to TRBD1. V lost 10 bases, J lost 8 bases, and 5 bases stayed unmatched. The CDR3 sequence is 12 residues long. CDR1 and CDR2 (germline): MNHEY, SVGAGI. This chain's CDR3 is CATRQGYSPLHF. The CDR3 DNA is TGTGCCACCCGACAGGGCTATTCACCCCTCCACTTT.

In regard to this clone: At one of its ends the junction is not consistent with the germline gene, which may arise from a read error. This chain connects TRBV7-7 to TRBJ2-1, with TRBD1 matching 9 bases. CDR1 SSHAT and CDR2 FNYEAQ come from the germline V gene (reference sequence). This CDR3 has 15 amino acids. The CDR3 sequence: CASSSGQGGVNEQFF. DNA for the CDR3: TGTGCTAGCAGCTCGGGACAGGGAGGAGTCAATGAGCAGTTCTTC.

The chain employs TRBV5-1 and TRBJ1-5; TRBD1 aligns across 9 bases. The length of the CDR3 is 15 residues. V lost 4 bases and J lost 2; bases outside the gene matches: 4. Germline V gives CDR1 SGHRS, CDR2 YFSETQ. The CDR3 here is CASSPTGGGNQPQHF. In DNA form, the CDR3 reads TGCGCCAGCAGCCCGACAGGGGGAGGCAATCAGCCCCAGCATTTT.

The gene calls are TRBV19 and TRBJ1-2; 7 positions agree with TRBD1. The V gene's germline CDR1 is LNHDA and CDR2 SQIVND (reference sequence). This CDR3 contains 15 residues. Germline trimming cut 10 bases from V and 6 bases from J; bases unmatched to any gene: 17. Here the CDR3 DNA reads TGTGCCACCGCGACAGGGACGGCTTTATTCGATGGCTACACCTTC. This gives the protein CATATGTALFDGYTF.

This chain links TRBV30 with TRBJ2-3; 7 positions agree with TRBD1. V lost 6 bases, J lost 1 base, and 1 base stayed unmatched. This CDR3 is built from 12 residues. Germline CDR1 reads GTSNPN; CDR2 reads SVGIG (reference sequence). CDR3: CACTGGTDTQYF. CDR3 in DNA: TGTGCCTGTACAGGGGGCACAGATACGCAGTATTTT.

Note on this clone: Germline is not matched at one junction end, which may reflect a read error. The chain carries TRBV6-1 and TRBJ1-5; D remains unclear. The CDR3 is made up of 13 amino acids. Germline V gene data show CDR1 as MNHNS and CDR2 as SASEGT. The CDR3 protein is CASSEIREAPLDF. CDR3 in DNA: TGTGCCAGCAGTGAAATCCGTGAGGCCCCTTTGGATTTT.

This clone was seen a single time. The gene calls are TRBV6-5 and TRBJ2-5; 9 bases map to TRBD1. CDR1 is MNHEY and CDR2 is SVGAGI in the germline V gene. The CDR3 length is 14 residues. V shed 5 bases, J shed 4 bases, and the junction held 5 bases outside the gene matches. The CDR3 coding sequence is TGTGCCAGCAGTCGGGACAGGGTGGCAGAGACCCAGTACTTC. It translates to CASSRDRVAETQYF.

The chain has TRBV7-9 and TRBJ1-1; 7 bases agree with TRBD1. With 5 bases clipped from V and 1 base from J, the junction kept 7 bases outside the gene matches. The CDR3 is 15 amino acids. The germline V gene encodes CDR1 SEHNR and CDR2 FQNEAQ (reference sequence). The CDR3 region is CASSPLPGGNTEAFF. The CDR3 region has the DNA TGTGCCAGCAGCCCCTTGCCAGGGGGGAACACTGAAGCTTTCTTT.

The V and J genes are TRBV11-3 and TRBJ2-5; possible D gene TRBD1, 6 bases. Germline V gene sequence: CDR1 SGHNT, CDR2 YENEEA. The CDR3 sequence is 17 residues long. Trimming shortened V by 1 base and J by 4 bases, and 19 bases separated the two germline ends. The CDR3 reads CASSLGGLALVPETQYF. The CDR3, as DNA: TGTGCCAGCAGCTTAGGGGGGCTAGCCCTTGTCCCAGAGACCCAGTACTTC.

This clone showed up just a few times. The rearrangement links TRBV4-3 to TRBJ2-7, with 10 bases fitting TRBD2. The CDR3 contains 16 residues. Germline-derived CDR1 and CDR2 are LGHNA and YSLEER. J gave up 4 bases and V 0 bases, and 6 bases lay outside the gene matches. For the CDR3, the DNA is TGCGCCAGCAGCCAAGATCGGCTAGCGGGAGATTACGAGCAGTACTTC. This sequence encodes CASSQDRLAGDYEQYF.

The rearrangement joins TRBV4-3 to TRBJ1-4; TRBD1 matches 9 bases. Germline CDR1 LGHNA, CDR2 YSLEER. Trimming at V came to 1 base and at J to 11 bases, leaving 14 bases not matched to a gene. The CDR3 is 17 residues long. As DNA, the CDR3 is TGCGCCAGCAGCCAAGGGAACAGGGGGCTAGCCGACCAGAAACTGTTTTTT. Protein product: CASSQGNRGLADQKLFF.

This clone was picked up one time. This chain's CDR3 is CASSPGTGIRGYTF. CDR3 DNA sequence: TGTGCCAGCTCACCAGGGACAGGGATTAGAGGCTACACCTTC. This chain joins TRBV18 and TRBJ1-2; TRBD1 aligns across 9 bases. The CDR3 length is 14 residues. The V segment lost 2 bases and the J segment 8 bases; nucleotides outside the gene matches: 6. Germline assignment: CDR1 KGHSH and CDR2 LQKENI.